This T cell receptor (beta chain) was documented in a study of blood T cell repertoires in COVID-19. Only in-frame clones appear in the TCRdb table, and some are missing; sequencing was by immunoSEQ multiplex PCR. The table has around 150,000 clones, 81% seen once; the top ten hold roughly 11%. Per the germline V gene, CDR1 is SGDLS and CDR2 is YYNGEE. V dropped 3 bases and J dropped 9; count of bases not matched to a gene: 10. The CDR3 loop spans 15 amino acids. The TCR sequence derives from a man aged 55 to 70 with active or convalescent COVID-19. The chain uses TRBV9 and TRBJ2-1; 9 bases line up with TRBD1. The sequenced sample consisted of peripheral blood. CDR3 coding DNA: TGTGCCAGCAGCGGCGGCGCGACAGGGGGTGGTGAGCAGTTCTTC. Translated: CASSGGATGGGEQFF.